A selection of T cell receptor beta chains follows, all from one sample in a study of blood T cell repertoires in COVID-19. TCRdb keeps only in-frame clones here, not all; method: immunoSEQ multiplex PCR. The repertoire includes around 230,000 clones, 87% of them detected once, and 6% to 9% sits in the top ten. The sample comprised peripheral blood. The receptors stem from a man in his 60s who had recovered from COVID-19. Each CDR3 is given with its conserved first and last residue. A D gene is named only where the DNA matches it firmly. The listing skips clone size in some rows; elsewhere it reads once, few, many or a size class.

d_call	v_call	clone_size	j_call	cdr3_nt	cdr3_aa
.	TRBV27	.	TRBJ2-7	TGTGCCAGCAGTTTAGGGTCAGGGTCTTACGAGCAGTACTTC	CASSLGSGSYEQYF
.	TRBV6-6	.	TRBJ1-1	TGTGCCAGCAGCCCGCGGTGGGACACTGAAGCTTTCTTT	CASSPRWDTEAFF
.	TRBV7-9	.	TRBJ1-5	TGTGCCAGCAGCTTAGATGGGCTTAGCAATCAGCCCCAGCATTTT	CASSLDGLSNQPQHF
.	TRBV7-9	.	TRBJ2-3	TGTGCCGGGGCGGTGGGGGGTGTCGGAGATACGCAGTATTTT	CAGAVGGVGDTQYF
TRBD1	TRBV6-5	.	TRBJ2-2	TGTGCCAGCAGTTCGCCACAGGGGTTTACCGGGGAGCTGTTTTTT	CASSSPQGFTGELFF
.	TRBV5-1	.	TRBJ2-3	TGCGCCAGCAGCTCGAGCACAGATACGCAGTATTTT	CASSSSTDTQYF
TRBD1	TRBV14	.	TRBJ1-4	TGTGCCAGCAGCAACAGACAGGGCGCTAATGAAAAACTGTTTTTT	CASSNRQGANEKLFF
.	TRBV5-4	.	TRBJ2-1	TGTGCCAGCAGCTTGCGGAGCTTCCTTCACAATGAGCAGTTCTTC	CASSLRSFLHNEQFF
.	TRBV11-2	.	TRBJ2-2	TGTGCCAGCAGCTTTAACCCTGACATTACCGGGGAGCTGTTTTTT	CASSFNPDITGELFF
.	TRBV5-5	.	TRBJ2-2	TGTGCCAGCAGCTTGTCACTGCAAGTTTTTAGGGAGCTGTTTTTT	CASSLSLQVFRELFF
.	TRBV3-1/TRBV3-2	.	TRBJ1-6	TGTGCCAGCAGTGGGGGCAGGCCAGGGATTTCCTGGAGCTCCTATAATTCACCCCTCCACTTT	CASSGGRPGISWSSYNSPLHF
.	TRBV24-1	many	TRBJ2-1	TGTGCCACCAGTGGAGGGAATGAGCAGTTCTTC	CATSGGNEQFF
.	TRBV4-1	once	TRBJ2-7	TGCGCCAGCAGCCATTTGGGGGCTAAAGACGAGCAGTACTTC	CASSHLGAKDEQYF
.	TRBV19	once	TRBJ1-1	TGTGCCAGTAGTATAGGTGGTAGGAGTCTAGAAGCTTTCTTT	CASSIGGRSLEAFF
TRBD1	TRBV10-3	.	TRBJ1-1	TGTGCCATCAGTGCGACAGGGCCGAACACTGAAGCTTTCTTT	CAISATGPNTEAFF
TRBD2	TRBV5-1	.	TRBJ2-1	TGCGCCAGCAGCCTTGTGGTACTAGCGGGGCAAGACTCCTACAATGAGCAGTTCTTC	CASSLVVLAGQDSYNEQFF
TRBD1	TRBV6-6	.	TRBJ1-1	TGTGCCAGCAGTAACTACAGGGGGAGGAACACTGAAGCTTTCTTT	CASSNYRGRNTEAFF
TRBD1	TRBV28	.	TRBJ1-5	TGTGCCAGCAGTCCAGGGGGCACTTTTAGCAATCAGCCCCAGCATTTT	CASSPGGTFSNQPQHF
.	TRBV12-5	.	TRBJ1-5	TGTGCTAGTGACGAGCGGGGTGGCAATCAGCCCCAGCATTTT	CASDERGGNQPQHF
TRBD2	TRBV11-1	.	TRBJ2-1	TGTGCCAGCAGCTTAGCACTAGCGGGGGCAGGCGAGCAGTTCTTC	CASSLALAGAGEQFF
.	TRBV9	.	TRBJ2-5	TGTGCCAGCAGCGTAGGGATCGCGGGGAAAGAGACCCAGTACTTC	CASSVGIAGKETQYF
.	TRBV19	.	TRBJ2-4	TGTGCCAGTAGTATTCGGGCAGGGATGAACATTCAGTACTTC	CASSIRAGMNIQYF
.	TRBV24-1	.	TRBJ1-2	TGTGCCACCAGTGACCGAACTGCTAACTATGGCTACACCTTC	CATSDRTANYGYTF
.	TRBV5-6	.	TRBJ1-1	TGTGCCAGCAGCCAAGATTTAGGGGACATGAACACTGAAGCTTTCTTT	CASSQDLGDMNTEAFF
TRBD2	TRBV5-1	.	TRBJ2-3	TGCGCCAGCAGTCTTTCGGCGGGGGGAAGCACAGATACGCAGTATTTT	CASSLSAGGSTDTQYF
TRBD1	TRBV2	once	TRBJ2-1	TGTGCCAGCAGTGAGTCACAGGGGGCGAACTACAATGAGCAGTTCTTC	CASSESQGANYNEQFF
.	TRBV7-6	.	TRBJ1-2	TGTGCCAGCAGCTATGGCCCTAGGCCCACCAGCGGGACTGTAACTAACTATGGCTACACCTTC	CASSYGPRPTSGTVTNYGYTF
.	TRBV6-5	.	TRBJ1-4	TGTGCCAGCAGTTACGGTAGTCGCGGCGAAAAACTGTTTTTT	CASSYGSRGEKLFF
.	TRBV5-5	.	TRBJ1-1	TGTGCCAGCAGCTTGGACAGGTTAAATATGAACACTGAAGCTTTCTTT	CASSLDRLNMNTEAFF
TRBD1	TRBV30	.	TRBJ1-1	TGTGCCTGGAGTGTAGACAGGGGGAACACTGAAGCTTTCTTT	CAWSVDRGNTEAFF
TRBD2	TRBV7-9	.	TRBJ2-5	TGTGCCAGCAGCTTCAGACTAGCGGGGGGGCTAGAGACCCAGTACTTC	CASSFRLAGGLETQYF
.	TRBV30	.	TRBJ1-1	TGTGCCTGGACGCGCGGTGGGTCTGAAGCTTTCTTT	CAWTRGGSEAFF
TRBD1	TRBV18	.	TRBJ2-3	TGTGCCAGCTCACCAGGGACAGGACCCACAGATACGCAGTATTTT	CASSPGTGPTDTQYF